These 2 T cell receptor beta chains came from one sample sequenced in a study of cytomegalovirus exposure and HLA in healthy donors. 60 Vbeta and 13 Jbeta primers were used in PCR. Profiling relied on immunoSEQ multiplex PCR, and the TCRdb table lists in-frame clones only, not all of them. This sample carries over 140,000 clones, 70% to 85% of them seen once, and the ten largest clones take approximately 1.5%. Sequenced input: PBMCs. These receptors all come from a man aged 25 to 45 in good health and CMV-seropositive.

This clone was seen a few times. This rearrangement joins TRBV7-9 to TRBJ2-3, with 11 nucleotides matching TRBD2. This CDR3 comprises 14 residues. The J segment lost 4 bases and the V segment lost 11 bases, leaving 8 bases of the junction unmatched. The germline CDR1 and CDR2 sequences are SEHNR and FQNEAQ (reference sequence). CDR3 bases: TGTGCCGGCAATAGCGGGAGGGCCCCAGATACGCAGTATTTT. Translation: CAGNSGRAPDTQYF.

The chain joins TRBV5-4 to TRBJ1-3; D gene uncertain. V shed 0 bases and J shed 2 bases, with 6 bases lying between them. The CDR3 sequence is 14 residues long. Looked up from germline, CDR1 is SGHNT and CDR2 is YYREEE (reference sequence). DNA for the CDR3: TGTGCCAGCAGCTTGGCTAGTACTGGAAACACCATATATTTT. Amino acid sequence: CASSLASTGNTIYF.